This T cell receptor (beta chain) was captured in a study of cytomegalovirus exposure and HLA in healthy donors. Study summary: Researchers previously reported finding fewer than 140 million unique TCR beta sequences from roughly 200 million T cells.

On this clone: Its antigen is not known.

60 Vbeta and 13 Jbeta primers were used in PCR. The table came from immunoSEQ multiplex PCR; TCRdb's copy has only in-frame clones and leaves some out. The profile shows around 150,000 clones, roughly 83% of them singletons. The trim removed 10 bases at V and 8 bases at J, leaving 11 bases unmatched. The CDR3 consists of 13 residues. The germline V gene has CDR1 WSHSY and CDR2 SAAADI. General study results and limits: The authors enumerated 180 or so TCR beta chains as linked to cytomegalovirus. High specificity and sensitivity for cytomegalovirus status were reported for the classifier.

V is TRBV10-2 and J is TRBJ2-1; 7 positions agree with TRBD1. The receptor was derived from a man aged 40-55 years in good health and CMV-seropositive. The sample comprised PBMCs. The CDR3 is CATTDRPRDEQFF. The CDR3 nucleotides read TGCGCCACCACGGACAGGCCGAGGGATGAGCAGTTCTTC.